This is a list of T cell receptor beta chains from one sample in a study of T-cell reconstitution after alpha-beta-depleted transplantation in children. TCRdb reprocessed the PCR reads with MiXCR, giving one entry per CDR3 protein. The table lists 780,000 or so distinct CDR3 sequences, less than 20% of them singletons, with just under 5% in the top ten. The specimen comprised PBMCs, mostly from graft donor cells, sampled 360 days after TCRalphabeta/CD19-depleted stem cell transplant. These TCRs come from a male patient younger than 18 who had a stem cell transplant for acute lymphoblastic leukemia, so the T cells may come from the graft donor. Each CDR3 is given with its conserved first and last residue. D genes are given only for firm matches. Size tells how often a clone was seen (once, few, many) or the class of an expanded clone, and some rows leave it out.

d_call	clone_size	j_call	v_call	cdr3_aa	cdr3_nt
TRBD1	few	TRBJ1-2	TRBV7-9	CASSKQGAGGYTF	TGTGCCAGCAGCAAGCAGGGGGCGGGAGGCTACACCTTC
TRBD1	-	TRBJ1-2	TRBV12-3/TRBV12-4	CASSLAGTGGDGYTF	TGTGCCAGCAGTTTAGCGGGGACAGGGGGCGATGGCTACACCTTC
TRBD1	few	TRBJ1-2	TRBV7-9	CASSSGDRVGGYTF	TGTGCCAGCAGCTCCGGGGACAGGGTGGGTGGCTACACCTTC
TRBD2	many	TRBJ2-7	TRBV9	CASSRGRLAESYEQYF	TGTGCCAGCAGCCGAGGGAGACTAGCGGAGTCCTACGAGCAGTACTTC
-	few	TRBJ2-5	TRBV3-1	CASSPRVYQETQYF	TGTGCCAGCAGCCCCAGGGTTTACCAAGAGACCCAGTACTTC
-	-	TRBJ2-7	TRBV5-1	CASSLVSGTKNEQYF	TGCGCCAGCAGCTTGGTCTCCGGGACAAAAAACGAGCAGTACTTC
TRBD1	few	TRBJ2-7	TRBV10-3	CAIRDPWTGHSYEQYF	TGTGCCATCAGAGACCCTTGGACAGGTCACTCCTACGAGCAGTACTTC
TRBD2	-	TRBJ2-1	TRBV9	CASSGGTSGVYNEQFF	TGTGCCAGCAGCGGAGGGACTAGCGGCGTCTACAATGAGCAGTTCTTC
-	few	TRBJ2-1	TRBV7-6	CASSWGREDEGWYNEQFF	TGTGCCAGCAGCTGGGGGCGAGAGGACGAGGGGTGGTACAATGAGCAGTTCTTC
-	many	TRBJ2-5	TRBV29-1	CSVHPAEPAQYF	TGCAGCGTTCACCCCGCGGAGCCGGCCCAGTACTTC
-	-	TRBJ2-2	TRBV7-2	CASSFGAHPGELFF	TGTGCCAGCAGCTTTGGGGCTCACCCCGGGGAGCTGTTTTTT
-	-	TRBJ1-5	TRBV4-2	CASSQDSWDQPQHF	TGTGCCAGCAGCCAAGATAGTTGGGATCAGCCCCAGCATTTT
-	many	TRBJ2-1	TRBV13	CASSLELEISNEQFF	TGTGCCAGCAGCTTAGAACTAGAAATATCTAATGAGCAGTTCTTC
TRBD2	few	TRBJ2-1	TRBV7-8	CASSLEGGRINEQFF	TGTGCCAGCAGCTTAGAGGGCGGGAGGATCAATGAGCAGTTCTTC
TRBD2	-	TRBJ2-3	TRBV11-1	CASSLRPSGRAGTDTQYF	TGTGCCAGCAGCCTGAGGCCTAGCGGGAGGGCCGGCACAGATACGCAGTATTTT
TRBD1	-	TRBJ2-7	TRBV11-1	CASSFDRGQAPNSYEQYF	TGTGCCAGCAGCTTTGACAGGGGGCAAGCGCCGAACTCCTACGAGCAGTACTTC
TRBD1	many	TRBJ2-7	TRBV9	CASSVEGGEYEQYF	TGTGCCAGCAGCGTGGAAGGGGGCGAGTACGAGCAGTACTTC
-	many	TRBJ2-1	TRBV3-1	CASGKGYGLQFF	TGTGCCAGTGGAAAAGGGTACGGATTGCAGTTCTTC
TRBD2	-	TRBJ2-5	TRBV12-3/TRBV12-4	CASSLSLAGGQETQYF	TGTGCCAGCAGTTTAAGTCTAGCGGGAGGACAAGAGACCCAGTACTTC
-	-	TRBJ2-1	TRBV7-9	CASSPELGYEQFF	TGTGCCAGCAGCCCGGAGCTAGGATATGAGCAGTTCTTC
-	few	TRBJ2-2	TRBV6-5	CASSYSTSSGELFF	TGTGCCAGCAGTTACTCGACGAGTTCCGGGGAGCTGTTTTTT
TRBD1	many	TRBJ2-5	TRBV12-3/TRBV12-4	CASSPGTGRFQTQYF	TGTGCCAGCAGTCCTGGGACAGGAAGGTTCCAGACCCAGTACTTC
-	-	TRBJ2-5	TRBV5-4	CASSLGYEFTQYF	TGTGCCAGCAGCCTCGGCTATGAGTTTACCCAGTACTTC
TRBD1	-	TRBJ2-5	TRBV7-9	CASSWPGQGIHQETQYF	TGTGCCAGCAGCTGGCCGGGACAGGGTATCCACCAAGAGACCCAGTACTTC
TRBD1	few	TRBJ1-1	TRBV20-1	CSARTGGWNTEAFF	TGCAGTGCCCGGACAGGGGGTTGGAACACTGAAGCTTTCTTT
TRBD2	-	TRBJ2-5	TRBV5-1	CASSFSGIGETQYF	TGCGCCAGCAGCTTTAGCGGGATTGGCGAGACCCAGTACTTC
-	-	TRBJ2-3	TRBV7-8	CASSLQRTPDTQYF	TGTGCCAGCAGCTTACAGAGGACCCCAGATACGCAGTATTTT
TRBD1	-	TRBJ1-1	TRBV7-9	CASSRGQGATDTEAFF	TGTGCCAGCAGCAGAGGACAGGGGGCTACGGACACTGAAGCTTTCTTT
TRBD2	few	TRBJ2-2	TRBV12-5	CASGLVRLAGDSYTGELFF	TGTGCTAGTGGTTTGGTCCGACTAGCGGGAGATAGCTACACCGGGGAGCTGTTTTTT
-	few	TRBJ1-2	TRBV14	CASSPLGTLYGYTF	TGTGCCAGCAGTCCCCTAGGGACCCTCTATGGCTACACCTTC
-	-	TRBJ2-1	TRBV20-1	CSATWAGYEQFF	TGCAGTGCTACGTGGGCCGGGTATGAGCAGTTCTTC